Below are 2 T cell receptor beta chains sequenced from a single sample in a study of cytomegalovirus exposure and HLA in healthy donors. 13 Jbeta primers and 60 Vbeta primers were used for the PCR. Profiled with immunoSEQ multiplex PCR; TCRdb holds only in-frame clones, not every one. Here the sample spans 150,000 to 200,000 clones, 82% being singletons. Input material: PBMCs. These TCRs come from a boy aged 2-15 years in good health and CMV-seronegative.

The CDR3 loop is CASSSLGTAMYEQYF. Here the CDR3 DNA reads TGTGCCAGCTCGTCCCTCGGGACAGCTATGTACGAGCAGTACTTC. The rearrangement uses TRBV6-1 and TRBJ2-7; 7 nucleotides align to TRBD1. This CDR3 is 15 amino acids long. CDR1 and CDR2 from the germline V gene are MNHNS and SASEGT. Unmatched junction bases numbered 14, after V lost 8 bases and J lost 4 bases.

This CDR3 is CASSPDRQETQYF. The CDR3 DNA is TGTGCCAGCAGTCCAGACAGGCAAGAGACCCAGTACTTC. The gene calls are TRBV2 and TRBJ2-5; D is perhaps TRBD1 (6 bases). V gave up 5 bases and J gave up 2 bases, with 9 bases separating them. Looked up from germline, CDR1 is SNHLY and CDR2 is FYNNEI. The length of the CDR3 is 13 residues.